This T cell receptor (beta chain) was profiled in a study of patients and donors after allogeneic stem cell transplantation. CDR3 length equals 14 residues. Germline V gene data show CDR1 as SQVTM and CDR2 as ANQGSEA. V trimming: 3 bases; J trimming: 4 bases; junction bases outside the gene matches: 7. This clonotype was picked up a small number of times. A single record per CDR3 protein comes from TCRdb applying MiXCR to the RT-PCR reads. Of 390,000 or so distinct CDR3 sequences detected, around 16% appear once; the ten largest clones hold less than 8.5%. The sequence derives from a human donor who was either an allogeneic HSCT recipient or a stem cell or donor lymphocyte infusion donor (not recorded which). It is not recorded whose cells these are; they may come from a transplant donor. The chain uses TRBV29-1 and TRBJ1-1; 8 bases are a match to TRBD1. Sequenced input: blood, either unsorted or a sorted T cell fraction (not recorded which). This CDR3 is CSVDTGGGGTEAFF. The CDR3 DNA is TGCAGCGTTGATACAGGGGGTGGCGGCACTGAAGCTTTCTTT. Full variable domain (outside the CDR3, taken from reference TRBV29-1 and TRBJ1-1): SAVISQKPSRDICQRGTSLTIQCQVDSQVTMMFWYRQQPGQSLTLIATANQGSEATYESGFVIDKFPISRPNLTFSTLTVSNMSPEDSSIYLCSVDTGGGGTEAFFGQGTRLTVV.